This T cell receptor beta chain was recorded in a study of OX40 agonist ivuxolimab in advanced cancers. Across the whole study: Intravenous ivuxolimab at 0.01 to 10 mg/kg was given to patients every 2 weeks. Mean age approximately 59 years, range 23 to 79; approximately 80% male. The study's findings and limits: On average, a greater number of expanded clones characterised CD8+ T cells relative to CD4+.

CDR1 is SGDLS and CDR2 is YYNGEE in the germline V gene. The ends were cut back, 4 bases at V and 6 bases at J, with 17 bases in the middle. The CDR3 totals 14 residues. Individuals having autoimmune disease history or systemic immunosuppression were not enrolled. On this clone itself: Its specificity is not known.

TCRdb keeps only in-frame clones here, not all; method: immunoSEQ multiplex PCR. The data hold approximately 53,000 clones, with just under 95% observed a single time. The clonotype originates from an adult with an advanced solid tumor such as melanoma, head and neck, liver or kidney cancer. This chain connects TRBV9 to TRBJ2-7; D may be TRBD1 or TRBD2 (5 bases each). Sequencing used CD4+ or CD8+ T cells sorted from blood, obtained in a trial of the OX40 agonist ivuxolimab. DNA for the CDR3: TGTGCCAGCAGCCGGGACGGAAGCGTCTTCGAGCAGTACTTC. It yields the protein CASSRDGSVFEQYF.